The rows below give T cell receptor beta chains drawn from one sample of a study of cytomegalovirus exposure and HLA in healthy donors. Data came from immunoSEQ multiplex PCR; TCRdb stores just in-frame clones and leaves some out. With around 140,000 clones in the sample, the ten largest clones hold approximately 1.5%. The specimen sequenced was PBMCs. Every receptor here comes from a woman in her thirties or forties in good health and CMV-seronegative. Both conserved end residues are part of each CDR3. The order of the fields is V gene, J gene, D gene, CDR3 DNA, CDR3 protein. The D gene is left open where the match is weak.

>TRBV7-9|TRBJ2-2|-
TGTGCCAGCACCGCTACGATGGCCGGGGAGCTGTTTTTT
CASTATMAGELFF
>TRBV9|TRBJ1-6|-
TGTGCCAGCAGCGCGGGTACACCAGCGGGGAATTCACCCCTCCACTTT
CASSAGTPAGNSPLHF
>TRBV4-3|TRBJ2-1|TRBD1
TGCGCCAGCAGCCTTTCGGACAGGGCCAATGAGCAGTTCTTC
CASSLSDRANEQFF
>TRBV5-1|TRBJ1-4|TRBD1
TGCGCCAGCAGCTCGACAGGGCTTAATGAAAAACTGTTTTTT
CASSSTGLNEKLFF
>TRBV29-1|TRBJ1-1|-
TGCAGCGTTGCTACAGGGTTTATGAACACTGAAGCTTTCTTT
CSVATGFMNTEAFF
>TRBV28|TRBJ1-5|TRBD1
TGTGCCAGCAAGGGGGCTAATCAGCCCCAGCATTTT
CASKGANQPQHF
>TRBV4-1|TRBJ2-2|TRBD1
TGCGCCAGCAGCCAAGCCTTCCCGGGACAGGGACACCGGGAGCTGTTTTTT
CASSQAFPGQGHRELFF
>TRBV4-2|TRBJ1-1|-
TGTGCCAGCAGCCAATCCGACCAGGACACTGAAGCTTTCTTT
CASSQSDQDTEAFF
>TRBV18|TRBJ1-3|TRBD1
TGTGCCAGCTCACCACCGGACAGGCTCTCTGGAAACACCATATATTTT
CASSPPDRLSGNTIYF
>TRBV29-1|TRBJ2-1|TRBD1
TGCAGCGTTCTAAGTAAGGGGACAGGGGTGAGTGAGCAGTTCTTC
CSVLSKGTGVSEQFF
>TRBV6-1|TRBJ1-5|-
TGTGCCAGCAGTGTTGGACAGCAAAATCAGCCCCAGCATTTT
CASSVGQQNQPQHF
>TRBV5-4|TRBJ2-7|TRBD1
TGTGCCAGCAGCTTGGACAGGGGGCAGTACGAGCAGTACTTC
CASSLDRGQYEQYF
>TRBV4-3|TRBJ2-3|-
TGCGCCAGCAGCCAAGAACCCCAGGGACAAACCGGCCGGTGGAATACGCAGTATTTT
CASSQEPQGQTGRWNTQYF
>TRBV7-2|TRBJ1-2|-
TGTGCCAGCAGCCCGGGTAGCGGGGTCGACTATGGCTACACCTTC
CASSPGSGVDYGYTF
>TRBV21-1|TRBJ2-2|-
TGTGCCAGCAGCAAAAAGGGGGCAGGGGCCTTTGGGACCGGGGAGCTGTTTTTT
CASSKKGAGAFGTGELFF
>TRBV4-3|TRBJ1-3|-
TGCGCCAGCAGCCAAGTTTTTAGGGGTACGTCGGGAAACACCATATATTTT
CASSQVFRGTSGNTIYF
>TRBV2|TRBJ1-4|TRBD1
TGTGCCAGCAGGAGACAGGGGGCCGAAAAACTGTTTTTT
CASRRQGAEKLFF
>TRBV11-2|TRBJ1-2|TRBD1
TGTGCCAGCAGCTTAGAGGGACAGAGCTACACCTTC
CASSLEGQSYTF
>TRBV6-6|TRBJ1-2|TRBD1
TGTGCCAGCAGGCGAGACAGGGATTCGTATGGCTACACCTTC
CASRRDRDSYGYTF
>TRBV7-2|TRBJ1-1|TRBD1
TGTGCCAGCAGCGCCCAGGGGGCCAGTGAAGCTTTCTTT
CASSAQGASEAFF
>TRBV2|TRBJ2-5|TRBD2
TGTGCCAGCAGTGAAGGAGGTCTAGCGGGGCCCTCGGTGACCCAGTACTTC
CASSEGGLAGPSVTQYF
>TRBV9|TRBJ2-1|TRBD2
TGTGCCAGCAGCGGACTACTAGCGGAGCAGTTCTTC
CASSGLLAEQFF
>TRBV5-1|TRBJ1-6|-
TGCGCCAGCAGCTTGTCCGGGGTTCGCTCACCCCTCCACTTT
CASSLSGVRSPLHF
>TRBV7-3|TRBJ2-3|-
TGTGCCAGCAGCTTAAAGGGTAGCGGACGCACAGATACGCAGTATTTT
CASSLKGSGRTDTQYF
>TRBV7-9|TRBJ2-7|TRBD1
TGTGCCAGCAGCCCTCCCGGGACAGGGGGCGGGGAGCAGTACTTC
CASSPPGTGGGEQYF
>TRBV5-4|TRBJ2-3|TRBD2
TGTGCCAGCATCCCGGGCGGGGGGCAGAGCACAGATACGCAGTATTTT
CASIPGGGQSTDTQYF
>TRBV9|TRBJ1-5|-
TGTGCCAGCAGCCCAAGGGACACCCTTGGGGGCAATCAGCCCCAGCATTTT
CASSPRDTLGGNQPQHF
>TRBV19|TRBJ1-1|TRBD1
TGTGCCAGTCGGACAATTGGGACAGGGGGTCGGACTGAAGCTTTCTTT
CASRTIGTGGRTEAFF
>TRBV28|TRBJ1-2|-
TGTGCCAGCAGTTTACAGGGAGGCTATGGCTACACCTTC
CASSLQGGYGYTF
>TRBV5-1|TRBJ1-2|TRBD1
TGCGCCAGCAGCGCGGGACAGAACTATGGCTACACCTTC
CASSAGQNYGYTF
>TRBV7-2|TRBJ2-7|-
TGTGCCAGCAGCCAAGGACTCGACCCCTACGAGCAGTACTTC
CASSQGLDPYEQYF
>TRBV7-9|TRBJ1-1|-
TGTGCCAGCAGCTTATCCCTTCAGGCTGAAGCTTTCTTT
CASSLSLQAEAFF
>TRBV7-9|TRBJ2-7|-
TGTGCCAGCAGCTTAGCAGGGGATGGTGGCGAGCAGTACTTC
CASSLAGDGGEQYF
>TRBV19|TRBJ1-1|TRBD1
TGTGCCAGTAGGACAGGGGGACTCACTGAAGCTTTCTTT
CASRTGGLTEAFF
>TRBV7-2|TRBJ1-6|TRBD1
TGTGCCAGCAGCTCCGGGACAGGGAATTCACCCCTCCACTTT
CASSSGTGNSPLHF
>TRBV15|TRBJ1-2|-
TGTGCCACCAGCAGAGTGGTAGGGGAAGTCTATGGCTACACCTTC
CATSRVVGEVYGYTF
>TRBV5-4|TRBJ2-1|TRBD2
TGTGCCAGCAGCTCCGGACTAGCGGGGACCAATGAGCAGTTCTTC
CASSSGLAGTNEQFF
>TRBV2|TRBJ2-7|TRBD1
TGTGCCAGCAGTGAGGGACAGAATTCCTACGAGCAGTACTTC
CASSEGQNSYEQYF
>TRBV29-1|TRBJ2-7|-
TGCAGCGTTGAGGCAAGGAGCTCCTACGAGCAGTACTTC
CSVEARSSYEQYF
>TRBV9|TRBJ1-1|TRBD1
TGTGCCAGCAGCTCCTTTCCAGGGGGCGTCACTGAAGCTTTCTTT
CASSSFPGGVTEAFF
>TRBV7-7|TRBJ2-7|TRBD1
TGTGCTAGCAGCTTAGGACAGGGGGCGTACGAGCAGTACTTC
CASSLGQGAYEQYF
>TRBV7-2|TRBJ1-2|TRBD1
TGTGCCAGCAGCTCGGGACAGGGGGATGACAACTATGGCTACACCTTC
CASSSGQGDDNYGYTF
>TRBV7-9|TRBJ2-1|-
TGTGCCAGCAGGGCCCAGGCGTGGCGGGGGCGGAATGAGCAGTTCTTC
CASRAQAWRGRNEQFF
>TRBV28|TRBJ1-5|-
TGTGCCAGCAGAGGGGGTCTGGAGCAGCCCCAGCATTTT
CASRGGLEQPQHF
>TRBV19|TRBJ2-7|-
TGTGCCAGTAGTATCGAAGGGGCCTACGAGCAGTACTTC
CASSIEGAYEQYF
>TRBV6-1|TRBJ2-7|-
TGTGCCAGCAGTGAAAATACAGAAAGGCAGTACTTC
CASSENTERQYF
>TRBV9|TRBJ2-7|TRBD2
TGTGCCAGCAGCGCGGGACTAGCGGGGGCAGGGTCCTACGAGCAGTACTTC
CASSAGLAGAGSYEQYF
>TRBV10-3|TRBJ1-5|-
TGTGCCATCAGTGAGTCTCTGGAGCAGCCCCAGCATTTT
CAISESLEQPQHF
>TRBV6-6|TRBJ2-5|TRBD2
TGTGCCAGCAGCACCATAGCGGGGGGGAAAGAGACCCAGTACTTC
CASSTIAGGKETQYF
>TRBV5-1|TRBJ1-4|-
TGCGCCAGCAGCTTGGTGGGGGCAGCTAATGAAAAACTGTTTTTT
CASSLVGAANEKLFF
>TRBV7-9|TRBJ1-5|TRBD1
TGTGCCAGCAGCTCGGACAGGGATTATTATAGCAATCAGCCCCAGCATTTT
CASSSDRDYYSNQPQHF
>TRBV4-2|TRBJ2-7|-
TGTGCCAGCAGCCAAGATTGGGACAACGCCTACGAGCAGTACTTC
CASSQDWDNAYEQYF
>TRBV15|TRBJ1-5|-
TGTGCCTCGGCGGGTCACTACAATCAGCCCCAGCATTTT
CASAGHYNQPQHF
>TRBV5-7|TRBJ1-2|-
TGTGCCAGCAACCCACGGGATCATGGCTACACCTTC
CASNPRDHGYTF